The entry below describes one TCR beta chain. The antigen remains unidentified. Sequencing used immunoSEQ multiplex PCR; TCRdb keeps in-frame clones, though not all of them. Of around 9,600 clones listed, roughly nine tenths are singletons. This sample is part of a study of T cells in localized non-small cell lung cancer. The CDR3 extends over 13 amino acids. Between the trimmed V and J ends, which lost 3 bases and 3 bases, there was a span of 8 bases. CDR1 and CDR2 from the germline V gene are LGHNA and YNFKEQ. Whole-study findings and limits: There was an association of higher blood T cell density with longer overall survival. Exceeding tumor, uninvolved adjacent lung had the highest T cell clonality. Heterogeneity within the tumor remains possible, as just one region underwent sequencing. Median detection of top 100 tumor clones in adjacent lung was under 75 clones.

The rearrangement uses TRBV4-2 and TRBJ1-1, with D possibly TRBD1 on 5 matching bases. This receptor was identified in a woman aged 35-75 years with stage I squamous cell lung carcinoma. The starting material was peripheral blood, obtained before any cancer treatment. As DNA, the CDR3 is TGTGCCAGCAGCCACGGGGGGTACACTGAAGCTTTCTTT. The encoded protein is CASSHGGYTEAFF.